The 23 T cell receptor beta chains reported below all come from one sample, sequenced in a study of blood T cell repertoires in COVID-19. Using immunoSEQ multiplex PCR, the repertoire was profiled, and TCRdb retains in-frame clones only, with some absent. The sample has 150,000 to 200,000 clones; 70% to 90% are singletons. The specimen was peripheral blood. Source of these receptors: a man aged 55 to 70 with active or convalescent COVID-19.

The chain is built from TRBV6-5 and TRBJ1-1; D possibly corresponds to TRBD1 (5 bases). V shed 11 bases and J shed 3 bases, with 13 bases lying between them. The CDR3 runs 12 residues. CDR1 and CDR2 (germline): MNHEY, SVGAGI. The CDR3 bases are TGTGCCTGCCGGCGGGGGGACACTGAAGCTTTCTTT. It codes for CACRRGDTEAFF.

The chain carries TRBV5-4 and TRBJ2-3, with 11 bases fitting TRBD2. The junction had 6 bases not matched to a gene; V was cut back by 3 bases and J by 6 bases. CDR3 length equals 15 residues. Germline V gene sequence: CDR1 SGHNT, CDR2 YYREEE (reference sequence). This CDR3 reads CASSSGGLAADTQYF. The CDR3 region has the DNA TGTGCCAGCAGCTCGGGGGGACTAGCGGCGGATACGCAGTATTTT.

J is TRBJ2-1 and V is TRBV6-5; 10 bases match TRBD2. The CDR3 consists of 15 residues. The V segment lost 9 bases and the J segment 0 bases; nucleotides outside the gene matches: 5. Germline V gene lookup returns CDR1 MNHEY and CDR2 SVGAGI. CDR3 coding DNA: TGTGCCAGTAGACTAGCGGGCCTCTCCTACAATGAGCAGTTCTTC. This gives the protein CASRLAGLSYNEQFF.

The CDR3 sequence is CASRYREYTEAFF. CDR3 nucleotides: TGTGCCAGCAGGTACAGGGAGTACACTGAAGCTTTCTTT. The chain uses TRBV19 and TRBJ1-1, with D perhaps matching TRBD1 (6 bases). Trimming cost V 9 bases and J 3 bases, with 14 bases left between them. The CDR3 extends over 13 amino acids. CDR1 is LNHDA and CDR2 is SQIVND in the germline V gene (reference sequence). The full variable domain, its missing parts supplied by reference TRBV19 and TRBJ1-1, is DGGITQSPKYLFRKEGQNVTLSCEQNLNHDAMYWYRQDPGQGLRLIYYSQIVNDFQKGDIAEGYSVSREKKESFPLTVTSAQKNPTAFYLCASRYREYTEAFFGQGTRLTVV.

This clone came up once. V gene TRBV24-1 combines with J gene TRBJ2-5; a possible D gene is TRBD2 (7 bases). The CDR3 has 15 amino acids. Per germline, CDR1 KGHDR and CDR2 SFDVKD. V was cut by 10 bases and J by 1 base, with 18 bases left in between. The CDR3 bases are TGTGCCACGGCAAAGGGGGGGGCTAGCCAAGAGACCCAGTACTTC. This translates into CATAKGGASQETQYF.

CDR3 in DNA: TGTGCCAGCAGCCAAGGTTATTCAGGGTACGATTCACCCCTCCACTTT. Protein sequence: CASSQGYSGYDSPLHF. This sequence joins TRBV3-1 (or the pseudogene TRBV3-2) and TRBJ1-6, with D possibly TRBD1 on 5 matching bases. Germline V gene data show CDR1 as LGHDT and CDR2 as YNNKEL (reference sequence). The CDR3 runs to 16 residues. Trimming took 1 base from V and 8 from J, leaving 15 bases between them.

V is TRBV2 and J is TRBJ1-3; unclear D gene. Germline V gene sequence: CDR1 SNHLY, CDR2 FYNNEI. The V gene lost 3 bases and the J gene lost 0 bases, with 15 bases spanning the gap. CDR3 length: 17 residues. In DNA form, the CDR3 reads TGTGCCAGCAGTGACATCAAAGTACTCCACTCTGGAAACACCATATATTTT. Amino acids: CASSDIKVLHSGNTIYF. Full variable domain (remainder filled in from reference TRBV2 and TRBJ1-3): EPEVTQTPSHQVTQMGQEVILRCVPISNHLYFYWYRQILGQKVEFLVSFYNNEISEKSEIFDDQFSVERPDGSNFTLKIRSTKLEDSAMYFCASSDIKVLHSGNTIYFGEGSWLTVV.

This sequence joins TRBV19 and TRBJ1-6; 8 nucleotides agree with TRBD1. Trimming cost V 1 base and J 12 bases; bases outside gene matches: 8. Germline V gene lookup returns CDR1 LNHDA and CDR2 SQIVND (reference sequence). This CDR3 is 15 amino acids long. CDR3 nucleotide sequence: TGTGCCAGTAGTATAGTGTTCGGACAGGGCCTACCCCTCCACTTT. Its protein product is CASSIVFGQGLPLHF.

The rearrangement links TRBV2 to TRBJ1-2; 8 nucleotides agree with TRBD1. The CDR3 has 12 amino acids. Germline-derived CDR1 and CDR2 are SNHLY and FYNNEI. Unmatched junction bases numbered 7, after V lost 9 bases and J lost 7 bases. The CDR3 DNA reads as TGTGCCAGGGCAACAGGGGGTATTGGCTACACCTTC. Its translation is CARATGGIGYTF. The full variable domain, completed using reference TRBV2 and TRBJ1-2, is EPEVTQTPSHQVTQMGQEVILRCVPISNHLYFYWYRQILGQKVEFLVSFYNNEISEKSEIFDDQFSVERPDGSNFTLKIRSTKLEDSAMYFCARATGGIGYTFGSGTRLTVV.

The chain joins TRBV7-9 to TRBJ1-2; 10 nucleotides agree with TRBD1. The ends lost 5 bases at V and 7 bases at J; junction bases unmatched: 4. Germline V lookup: CDR1 SEHNR, CDR2 FQNEAQ (reference sequence). The CDR3 has 13 amino acids. The CDR3 reads CASSVTGGSGYTF. The CDR3 region has the DNA TGTGCCAGCAGCGTGACAGGGGGCAGTGGCTACACCTTC.

The V gene is TRBV3-1 (or the pseudogene TRBV3-2), the J gene TRBJ1-4; TRBD1 aligns across 8 bases. Germline V gene data show CDR1 as LGHDT and CDR2 as YNNKEL (reference sequence). The CDR3 consists of 16 residues. V lost 4 bases and J lost 7; bases outside the gene matches: 11. CDR3 amino acids: CASSRNSGGVSEKLFF. CDR3 nucleotide sequence: TGTGCCAGCAGCCGGAACTCAGGGGGCGTAAGTGAAAAACTGTTTTTT.

This clone has just one count. The rearrangement links TRBV6-4 to TRBJ1-1; D is unclear. Per germline, CDR1 MRHNA and CDR2 SNTAGT. V lost 5 bases and J 9 bases, leaving 10 bases between the germline ends. The CDR3 is 11 residues long. This CDR3 reads CASSLEFQAFF. CDR3 bases: TGTGCCAGCAGTTTAGAGTTCCAAGCTTTCTTT.

The table lists this clone with many counts. The rearrangement uses TRBV25-1 and TRBJ2-5; TRBD1 agrees at 7 bases. Germline loops: CDR1 MGHDK, CDR2 SYGVNS. The CDR3 length is 15 residues. The trim removed 7 bases at V and 0 bases at J, leaving 8 bases unmatched. The CDR3 sequence: CASNPVDRDQETQYF. Here the CDR3 DNA reads TGTGCCAGCAACCCCGTCGACAGGGACCAAGAGACCCAGTACTTC.

The chain is built from TRBV21-1 and TRBJ1-4; TRBD1, the table's D call, lacks a check against the DNA. TRBV21-1 is a recognized pseudogene. The CDR3 runs 19 residues. For the CDR3, the DNA is TGTGCCAGCAGCAAATTCCACCGGGACAGAGTTTCAACTAATGAAAAACTGTTTTTT. Translation: CASSKFHRDRVSTNEKLFF.

The chain carries TRBV4-2 and TRBJ1-2; 8 bases agree with TRBD1. The CDR3 runs to 15 residues. Trimming removed 4 bases from V and 6 bases from J; junction bases left unmatched: 10. Germline CDR1 LGHNA, CDR2 YNFKEQ. In DNA form, the CDR3 reads TGTGCCAGCAGCCGAGGCTCGGACAGGGAGGATGGCTACACCTTC. Protein: CASSRGSDREDGYTF.

The chain has TRBV13 and TRBJ1-2; 8 bases match TRBD1. Per the germline V gene, CDR1 is PRHDT and CDR2 is FYEKMQ (reference sequence). This CDR3 has 15 amino acids. With V trimmed by 5 bases and J by 5 bases, 10 bases remained unmatched. DNA for the CDR3: TGTGCCAGCAGCCCCCGTGGACAGGGTCGTTATGGCTACACCTTC. It translates to CASSPRGQGRYGYTF. Together with reference TRBV13 and TRBJ1-2, the CDR3 gives the full variable domain: AAGVIQSPRHLIKEKRETATLKCYPIPRHDTVYWYQQGPGQDPQFLISFYEKMQSDKGSIPDRFSAQQFSDYHSELNMSSLELGDSALYFCASSPRGQGRYGYTFGSGTRLTVV.

The chain is built from TRBV15 and TRBJ2-5, with 8 bases aligning to TRBD1. This CDR3 is 16 amino acids long. After removal of 3 bases from V and 5 bases from J, the junction contained 11 bases not matched to a gene. The germline CDR1 and CDR2 sequences are LNHNV and YYDKDF (reference sequence). The CDR3 loop reads CATSRGGSGGVETQYF. CDR3 nucleotide sequence: TGTGCCACCAGCAGGGGGGGATCAGGGGGCGTGGAGACCCAGTACTTC.

DNA of the CDR3: TGTGCCAGCAGGAGGGGGGGCGGCTATGGCTACACCTTC. Translating gives CASRRGGGYGYTF. The rearrangement joins TRBV25-1 to TRBJ1-2; TRBD1 is a possible D gene (6 bases). V was trimmed by 6 bases and J by 4 bases, leaving 12 bases between them. The germline V gene encodes CDR1 MGHDK and CDR2 SYGVNS. The CDR3 totals 13 residues.

The rearrangement uses TRBV25-1 and TRBJ1-2; D is unclear. Trimming pared 5 bases from V and 0 bases from J, leaving 10 bases between. The CDR3 runs to 14 residues. The germline CDR1 and CDR2 sequences are MGHDK and SYGVNS. This CDR3 is CASSPPRANYGYTF. DNA for the CDR3: TGTGCCAGCAGTCCCCCGCGGGCTAACTATGGCTACACCTTC.

The chain joins TRBV4-1 to TRBJ1-2; 10 bases agree with TRBD1. The germline V gene has CDR1 MGHRA and CDR2 YSYEKL. Trimming cost V 3 bases and J 7 bases; bases outside gene matches: 11. The CDR3 loop spans 16 amino acids. The CDR3 DNA is TGCGCCAGCAGCCAGAAGGGACAGGGGAGGGGAGGTGGCTACACCTTC. Translating it yields CASSQKGQGRGGGYTF.

V is TRBV2 and J is TRBJ2-4, with D maybe TRBD2 (6 bases). V was cut by 8 bases and J by 2 bases, with 13 bases left in between. This CDR3 region has 14 residues. The germline gives CDR1 SNHLY, CDR2 FYNNEI. The CDR3 here is CASLGGVSKNIQYF. The CDR3 coding sequence is TGTGCCAGCCTCGGAGGGGTGTCCAAAAACATTCAGTACTTC.

The genes are TRBV5-1 and TRBJ2-5; D is unresolved. The CDR3 loop spans 13 amino acids. Germline V gene lookup returns CDR1 SGHRS and CDR2 YFSETQ. V was pared by 0 bases and J by 5 bases, with 8 bases between. In DNA, the CDR3 is TGCGCCAGCAGCTTGGTAGCTATCGAGACCCAGTACTTC. The encoded protein is CASSLVAIETQYF.

This clone was counted once. V gene TRBV18 combines with J gene TRBJ2-7; 10 bases line up with TRBD1. CDR1 KGHSH and CDR2 LQKENI come from the germline V gene. After removal of 4 bases from V and 2 bases from J, the junction contained 2 bases not matched to a gene. The CDR3 totals 14 residues. The CDR3 loop reads CASSRTGGTYEQYF. Written as DNA, the CDR3 is TGTGCCAGCTCACGGACAGGGGGAACCTACGAGCAGTACTTC.